The T cell receptor (beta chain) described here comes from a study of graft-versus-host responses after intestinal transplantation. Overall study: The whole recipient group had anti-thymocyte globulin induction followed by tacrolimus and steroids for roughly three years. Study-wide findings and caveats: Allograft clonal ratios (graft-versus-host to host-versus-graft) were high in patients who had graft-donor T cell macrochimerism.

V dropped 9 bases and J dropped 10 bases, with 16 bases sitting between them. Germline V lookup: CDR1 ENHRY, CDR2 SYGVKD. The CDR3 totals 13 residues. Regarding this clone: Its antigen is still unknown.

Measured with immunoSEQ multiplex PCR; TCRdb has only the in-frame clones, and not every one. The sample lists tens of thousands of clones, 90% to 95% seen once, with approximately 0.096% in the top ten. This sequence was found in a human donor who received an intestinal transplant. The sample in question was unstimulated CD4+ T cells sorted from spleen or lymph node cells, obtained before intestinal transplant. The V and J genes are TRBV10-3 and TRBJ1-6; D remains ambiguous. CDR3 protein: CAMAEALKSPLHF. CDR3 in DNA: TGTGCCATGGCCGAGGCCCTTAAGTCACCCCTCCACTTT.